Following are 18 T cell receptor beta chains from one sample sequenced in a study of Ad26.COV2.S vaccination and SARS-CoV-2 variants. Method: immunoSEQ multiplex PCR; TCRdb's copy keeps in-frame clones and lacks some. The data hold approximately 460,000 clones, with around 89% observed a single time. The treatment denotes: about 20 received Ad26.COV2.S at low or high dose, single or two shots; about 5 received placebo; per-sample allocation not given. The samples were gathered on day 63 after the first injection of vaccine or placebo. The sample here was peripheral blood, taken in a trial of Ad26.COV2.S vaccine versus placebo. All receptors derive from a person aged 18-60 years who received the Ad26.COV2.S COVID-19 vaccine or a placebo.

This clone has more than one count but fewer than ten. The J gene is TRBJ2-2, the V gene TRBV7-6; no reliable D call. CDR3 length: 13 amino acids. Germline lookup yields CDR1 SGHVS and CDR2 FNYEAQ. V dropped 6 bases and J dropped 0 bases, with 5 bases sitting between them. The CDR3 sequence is CASRRANTGELFF. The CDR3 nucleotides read TGTGCCAGCAGGAGAGCGAACACCGGGGAGCTGTTTTTT.

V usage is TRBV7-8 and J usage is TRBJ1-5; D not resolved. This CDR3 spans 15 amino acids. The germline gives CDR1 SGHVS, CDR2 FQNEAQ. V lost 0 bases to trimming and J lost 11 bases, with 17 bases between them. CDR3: CASSLAGNRGSAQHF. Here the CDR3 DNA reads TGTGCCAGCAGCTTAGCTGGGAACCGAGGATCAGCCCAGCATTTT.

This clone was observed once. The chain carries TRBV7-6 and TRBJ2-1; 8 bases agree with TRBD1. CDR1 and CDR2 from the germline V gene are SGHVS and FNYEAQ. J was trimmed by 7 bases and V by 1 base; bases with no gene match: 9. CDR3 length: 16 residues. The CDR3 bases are TGTGCCAGCAGCTTAGAGGGGGACAGGCGGGGTAATGAGCAGTTCTTC. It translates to CASSLEGDRRGNEQFF.

This CDR3 is CASSLVGGGDTEAFF. The CDR3 DNA sequence: TGTGCCAGCAGCTTAGTGGGCGGAGGGGACACTGAAGCTTTCTTT. The J gene is TRBJ1-1, the V gene TRBV7-8, with a possible D match to TRBD1 (5 bases). Germline CDR1 SGHVS, CDR2 FQNEAQ. Trimming took 1 base from V and 3 from J, leaving 12 bases between them. The CDR3 length is 15 residues.

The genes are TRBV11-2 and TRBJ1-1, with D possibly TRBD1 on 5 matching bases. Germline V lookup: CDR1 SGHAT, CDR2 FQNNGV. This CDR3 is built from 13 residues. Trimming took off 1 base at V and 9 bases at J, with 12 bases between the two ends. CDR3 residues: CASSLGGSGKAFF. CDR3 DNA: TGTGCCAGCAGCTTAGGAGGGTCAGGGAAAGCTTTCTTT.

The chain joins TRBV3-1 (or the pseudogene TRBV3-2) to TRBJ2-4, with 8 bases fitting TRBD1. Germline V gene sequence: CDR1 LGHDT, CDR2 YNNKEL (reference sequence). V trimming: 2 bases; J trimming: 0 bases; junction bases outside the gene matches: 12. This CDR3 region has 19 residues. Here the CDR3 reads CASSQRPGTGLIAKNIQYF. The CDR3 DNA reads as TGTGCCAGCAGCCAACGTCCCGGGACAGGTTTGATAGCCAAAAACATTCAGTACTTC.

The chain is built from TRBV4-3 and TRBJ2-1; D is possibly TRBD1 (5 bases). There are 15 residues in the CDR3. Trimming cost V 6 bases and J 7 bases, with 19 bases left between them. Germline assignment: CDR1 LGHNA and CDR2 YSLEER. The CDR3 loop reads CASSQSRQSLNEQFF. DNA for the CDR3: TGCGCCAGCAGTCAATCGAGACAGTCCCTTAATGAGCAGTTCTTC.

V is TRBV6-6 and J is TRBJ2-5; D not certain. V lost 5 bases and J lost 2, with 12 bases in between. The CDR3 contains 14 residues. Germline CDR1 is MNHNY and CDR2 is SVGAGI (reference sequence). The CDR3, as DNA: TGTGCCAGCAGTCACCCCATCGAACAAGAGACCCAGTACTTC. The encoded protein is CASSHPIEQETQYF.

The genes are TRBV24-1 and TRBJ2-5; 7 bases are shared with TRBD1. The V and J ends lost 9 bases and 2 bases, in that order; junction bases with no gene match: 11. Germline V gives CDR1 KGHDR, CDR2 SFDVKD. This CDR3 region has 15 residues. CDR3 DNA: TGTGCCACCGGAAGCAGGACAGGTGGACAAGAGACCCAGTACTTC. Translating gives CATGSRTGGQETQYF.

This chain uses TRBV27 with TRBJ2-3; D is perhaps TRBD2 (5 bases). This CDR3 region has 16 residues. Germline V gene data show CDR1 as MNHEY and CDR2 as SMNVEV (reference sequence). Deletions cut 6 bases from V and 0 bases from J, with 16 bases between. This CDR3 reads CASSRQLDYSTDTQYF. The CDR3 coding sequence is TGTGCCAGCAGCCGACAACTAGATTATAGCACAGATACGCAGTATTTT.

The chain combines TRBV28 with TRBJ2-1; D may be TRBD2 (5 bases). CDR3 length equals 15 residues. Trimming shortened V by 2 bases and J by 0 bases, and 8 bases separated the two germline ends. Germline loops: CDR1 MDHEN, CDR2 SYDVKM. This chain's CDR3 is CASSLSGSSYNEQFF. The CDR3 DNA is TGTGCCAGCAGTTTAAGCGGTAGCTCCTACAATGAGCAGTTCTTC. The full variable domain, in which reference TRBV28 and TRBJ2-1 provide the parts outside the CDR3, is DVKVTQSSRYLVKRTGEKVFLECVQDMDHENMFWYRQDPGLGLRLIYFSYDVKMKEKGDIPEGYSVSREKKERFSLILESASTNQTSMYLCASSLSGSSYNEQFFGPGTRLTVL.

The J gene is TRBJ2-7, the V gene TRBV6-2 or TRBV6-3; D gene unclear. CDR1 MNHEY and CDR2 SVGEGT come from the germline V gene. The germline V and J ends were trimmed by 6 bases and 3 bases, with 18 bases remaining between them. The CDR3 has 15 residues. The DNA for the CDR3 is TGTGCCAGCAGCTCACCGAGCCTTTTTAACTACGAGCAGTACTTC. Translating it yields CASSSPSLFNYEQYF.

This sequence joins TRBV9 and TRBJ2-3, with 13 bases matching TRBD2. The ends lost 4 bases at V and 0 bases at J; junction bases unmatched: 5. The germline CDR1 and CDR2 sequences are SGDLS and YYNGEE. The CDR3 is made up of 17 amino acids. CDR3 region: CASSRGLAGASTDTQYF. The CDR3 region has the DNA TGTGCCAGCAGCCGAGGACTAGCGGGGGCTAGCACAGATACGCAGTATTTT.

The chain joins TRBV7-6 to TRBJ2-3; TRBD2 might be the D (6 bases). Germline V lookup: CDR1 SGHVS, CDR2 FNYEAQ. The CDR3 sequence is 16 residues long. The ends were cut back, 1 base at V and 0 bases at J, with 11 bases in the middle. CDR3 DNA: TGTGCCAGCAGCTTAGGTTCTAGCGCAAGCACAGATACGCAGTATTTT. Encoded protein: CASSLGSSASTDTQYF. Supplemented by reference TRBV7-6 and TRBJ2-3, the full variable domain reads GAGVSQSPRYKVTKRGQDVALRCDPISGHVSLYWYRQALGQGPEFLTYFNYEAQQDKSGLPNDRFSAERPEGSISTLTIQRTEQRDSAMYRCASSLGSSASTDTQYFGPGTRLTVL.

The CDR3 DNA sequence: TGTGCCAGCAGCCCCCCCACAGATACGCAGTATTTT. It is translated as CASSPPTDTQYF. This chain links TRBV7-8 with TRBJ2-3; no reliable D call. CDR3 length equals 12 residues. V shed 5 bases and J shed 2 bases, with 5 bases lying between them. Germline lookup yields CDR1 SGHVS and CDR2 FQNEAQ.

The CDR3 DNA follows: TGTGCCACGTCACTTAGGGGGTTCCACGAGCAGTACTTC. Protein product: CATSLRGFHEQYF. The V and J genes are TRBV7-6 and TRBJ2-7; TRBD1 might be the D (6 bases). Trimming pared 10 bases from V and 5 bases from J, leaving 18 bases between. The length of the CDR3 is 13 residues. CDR1 SGHVS and CDR2 FNYEAQ come from the germline V gene.

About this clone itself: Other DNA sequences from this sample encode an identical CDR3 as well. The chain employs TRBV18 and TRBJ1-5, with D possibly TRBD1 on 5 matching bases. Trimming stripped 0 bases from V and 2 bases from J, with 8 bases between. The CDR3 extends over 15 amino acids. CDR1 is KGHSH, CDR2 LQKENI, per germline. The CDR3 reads CASSPPGGGNQPQHF. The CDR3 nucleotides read TGTGCCAGCTCACCACCGGGGGGAGGCAATCAGCCCCAGCATTTT.

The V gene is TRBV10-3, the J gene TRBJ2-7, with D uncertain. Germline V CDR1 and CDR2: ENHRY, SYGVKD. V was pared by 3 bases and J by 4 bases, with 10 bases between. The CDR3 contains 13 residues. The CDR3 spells CAISEGSWYEQYF. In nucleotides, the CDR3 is TGTGCCATCAGTGAAGGGTCTTGGTACGAGCAGTACTTC.